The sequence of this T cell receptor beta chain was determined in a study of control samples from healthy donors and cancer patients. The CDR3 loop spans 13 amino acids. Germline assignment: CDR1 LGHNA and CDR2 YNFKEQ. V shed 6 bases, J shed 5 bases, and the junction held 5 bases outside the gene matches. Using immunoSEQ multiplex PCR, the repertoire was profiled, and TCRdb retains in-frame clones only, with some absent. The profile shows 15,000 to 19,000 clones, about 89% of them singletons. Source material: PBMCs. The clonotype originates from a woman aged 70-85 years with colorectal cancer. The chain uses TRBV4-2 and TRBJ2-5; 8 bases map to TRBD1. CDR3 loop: CASRGQGKETQYF. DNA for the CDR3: TGTGCCAGCAGAGGACAGGGTAAGGAGACCCAGTACTTC.